Shown below are 3 T cell receptor beta chains from a single sample sequenced in a study of blood T cell repertoires in COVID-19. Here immunoSEQ multiplex PCR was the method, and the copy in TCRdb shows in-frame clones only, minus some. Here the sample spans 300,000 to 350,000 clones, about 91% being singletons. Material for sequencing was peripheral blood. The receptors shown here come from a woman in her thirties with COVID-19, enrolled during active disease.

With regard to this clone: Within the sample, other DNA sequences also encode this same CDR3. The chain uses TRBV28 and TRBJ1-5; TRBD1 might be the D (6 bases). The length of the CDR3 is 15 residues. Germline V gene lookup returns CDR1 MDHEN and CDR2 SYDVKM. Trimming removed 5 bases from V and 2 bases from J, with 13 bases in between. CDR3 DNA: TGTGCCAGCAGTCTAGGGGGACGAGGCAATCAGCCCCAGCATTTT. As protein: CASSLGGRGNQPQHF.

This clone was seen only a few times. V and J are TRBV2 and TRBJ1-2, with 11 positions matching TRBD1. Trimming removed 4 bases from V and 7 bases from J; junction bases left unmatched: 8. Germline V gene data show CDR1 as SNHLY and CDR2 as FYNNEI. This CDR3 region has 15 residues. The CDR3 sequence: CASSARTGGEGGYTF. Written as DNA, the CDR3 is TGTGCCAGCAGTGCAAGGACAGGGGGCGAGGGTGGCTACACCTTC.

The rearrangement links TRBV7-9 to TRBJ2-7, with D perhaps TRBD1 (5 bases). CDR3 size: 15 residues. Germline CDR1 reads SEHNR; CDR2 reads FQNEAQ (reference sequence). Deletions cut 1 base from V and 6 bases from J, with 16 bases between. The CDR3 is CASSLVMTEASEQYF. CDR3 sequence (DNA): TGTGCCAGCAGCTTAGTGATGACAGAGGCCTCCGAGCAGTACTTC.